What follows are 10 T cell receptor beta chains derived from one specimen sequenced in a study of beta chain features in type 1 diabetes (dated 2018 in TCRdb). Library generation was performed with the immunoSEQ multiplex PCR assay. The High Capacity cDNA Reverse Transcription Kit was used to reverse transcribe all of the isolated RNA, meaning that expressed TCRB transcripts were what got sequenced. As stored in TCRdb, this immuneACCESS dataset retains in-frame rearrangements with V and J assigned. A fraction of the clones does not appear; measured against another copy, unresolved V genes explain less than half of the discrepancy, and the remainder lacks a known reason. Present in this sample are a few hundred thousand clones, roughly 16% of which were seen just once. The top ten clonotypes cover approximately 0.02% of the sample. The sequenced material came from naive CD4+ T cells from blood. In the paper's terms, the cell subset or site label means: true naive CD4+ T cells. These receptors were taken from a woman between 18 and 29 years old in good health.

Only a few counts were recorded for this clone. The rearrangement links TRBV30 to TRBJ2-7, with 8 bases fitting TRBD1. CDR1 is GTSNPN and CDR2 is SVGIG in the germline V gene (reference sequence). Trimming removed 2 bases from V and 2 bases from J; junction bases left unmatched: 8. The CDR3 extends over 15 amino acids. The CDR3 DNA reads as TGTGCCTGGAGTTTTGGACAGGGCAGCACCTACGAGCAGTACTTC. This encodes CAWSFGQGSTYEQYF.

This clone was found a few times. The rearrangement joins TRBV27 to TRBJ1-5; the match to TRBD1 covers 7 bases. The trim removed 6 bases at V and 2 bases at J, leaving 4 bases unmatched. The CDR3 loop spans 14 amino acids. The germline gives CDR1 MNHEY, CDR2 SMNVEV (reference sequence). The CDR3 is CASRAGQRNQPQHF. In DNA, the CDR3 is TGTGCCAGCAGGGCGGGACAGCGCAATCAGCCCCAGCATTTT.

The V call is TRBV7-9, the J call TRBJ2-1, with TRBD2 identical over 14 bases. The germline gives CDR1 SEHNR, CDR2 FQNEAQ (reference sequence). V gave up 5 bases and J gave up 7 bases; unmatched junction bases: 7. The CDR3 runs to 16 residues. The CDR3 DNA is TGTGCCAGCAGCCCTCGACTAGCGGGAGGGCTGAATGAGCAGTTCTTC. The encoded protein is CASSPRLAGGLNEQFF.

This clone was seen a few times. The chain joins TRBV5-1 to TRBJ2-2; TRBD1 aligns across 7 bases. Trimming removed 2 bases from V and 5 bases from J; junction bases left unmatched: 0. The CDR3 is 13 residues long. The V gene's germline CDR1 is SGHRS and CDR2 YFSETQ. CDR3 protein: CASSFRGTGELFF. The CDR3 nucleotides are TGCGCCAGCAGCTTCAGGGGGACCGGGGAGCTGTTTTTT.

This clone was seen only a few times. The V and J genes are TRBV15 and TRBJ1-5; D is undetermined. Germline V gene sequence: CDR1 LNHNV, CDR2 YYDKDF (reference sequence). With 2 bases removed from V and 0 bases from J, the gap between germline ends came to 8 bases. The CDR3 contains 15 residues. The CDR3 here is CATSRQATSNQPQHF. The CDR3 DNA reads as TGTGCCACCAGCAGACAGGCTACTAGCAATCAGCCCCAGCATTTT.

This chain uses TRBV28 with TRBJ2-4, with D unclear. Germline values: CDR1 MDHEN, CDR2 SYDVKM. Trimming removed 2 bases from V and 1 base from J, with 12 bases in between. This CDR3 contains 16 residues. In nucleotides, the CDR3 is TGTGCCAGCAGTTTAGGGTCGGAGTGGGCCAAAAACATTCAGTACTTC. Protein product: CASSLGSEWAKNIQYF. Based on the CDR3 plus reference TRBV28 and TRBJ2-4, the full variable domain is DVKVTQSSRYLVKRTGEKVFLECVQDMDHENMFWYRQDPGLGLRLIYFSYDVKMKEKGDIPEGYSVSREKKERFSLILESASTNQTSMYLCASSLGSEWAKNIQYFGAGTRLSVL.

In its sample, this clone was seen a few times. The rearrangement links TRBV28 to TRBJ2-1; 9 bases agree with TRBD2. The CDR3 contains 14 residues. V lost 2 bases to trimming and J lost 7 bases; unmatched junction nucleotides: 3. Germline CDR1 reads MDHEN; CDR2 reads SYDVKM. The CDR3 region has the DNA TGTGCCAGCAGTTTAGGCGGGAGGGCGAATGAGCAGTTCTTC. This gives the protein CASSLGGRANEQFF. Based on the CDR3 plus reference TRBV28 and TRBJ2-1, the full variable domain is DVKVTQSSRYLVKRTGEKVFLECVQDMDHENMFWYRQDPGLGLRLIYFSYDVKMKEKGDIPEGYSVSREKKERFSLILESASTNQTSMYLCASSLGGRANEQFFGPGTRLTVL.

This clone was seen a few times. The chain is built from TRBV6-1 and TRBJ1-2; no firm D call. Germline values: CDR1 MNHNS, CDR2 SASEGT. With 6 bases removed from V and 8 bases from J, the gap between germline ends came to 16 bases. The CDR3 runs to 13 residues. CDR3 sequence (DNA): TGTGCCAGCAGACGTTCCGCGGGAAACGGCTACACCTTC. Translation gives CASRRSAGNGYTF.

This clone was seen only a few times. The rearrangement joins TRBV27 to TRBJ1-2; D might be TRBD1 (5 bases). V was trimmed by 4 bases and J by 4 bases, leaving 10 bases between them. From germline, CDR1 is MNHEY and CDR2 SMNVEV (reference sequence). The CDR3 length is 13 residues. The DNA for the CDR3 is TGTGCCAGCAGTTCTGCGGGGGGCTATGGCTACACCTTC. This translates into CASSSAGGYGYTF.

This clone occurred a few times. The V call is TRBV29-1, the J call TRBJ2-1, with 9 bases matching TRBD1. V lost 7 bases and J lost 7; bases outside the gene matches: 2. The CDR3 runs to 11 residues. Germline-derived CDR1 and CDR2 are SQVTM and ANQGSEA. The CDR3 sequence: CSGTGVNEQFF. The DNA of the CDR3 is TGCAGCGGGACAGGGGTGAATGAGCAGTTCTTC.